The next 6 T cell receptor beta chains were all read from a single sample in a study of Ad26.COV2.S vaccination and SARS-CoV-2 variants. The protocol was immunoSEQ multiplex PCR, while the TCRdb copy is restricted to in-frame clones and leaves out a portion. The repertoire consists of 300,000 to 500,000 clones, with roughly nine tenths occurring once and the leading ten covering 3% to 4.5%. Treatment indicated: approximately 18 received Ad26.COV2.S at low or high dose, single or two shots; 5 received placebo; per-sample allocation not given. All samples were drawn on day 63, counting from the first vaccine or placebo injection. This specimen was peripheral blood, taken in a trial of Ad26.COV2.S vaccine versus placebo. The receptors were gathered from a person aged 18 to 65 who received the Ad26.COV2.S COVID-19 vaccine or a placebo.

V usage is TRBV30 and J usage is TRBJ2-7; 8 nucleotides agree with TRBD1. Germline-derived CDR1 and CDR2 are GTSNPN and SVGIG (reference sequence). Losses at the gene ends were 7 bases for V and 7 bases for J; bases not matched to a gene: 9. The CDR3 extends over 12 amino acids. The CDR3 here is CAFDRGLGEQYF. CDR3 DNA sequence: TGTGCCTTCGACAGGGGATTGGGGGAGCAGTACTTC.

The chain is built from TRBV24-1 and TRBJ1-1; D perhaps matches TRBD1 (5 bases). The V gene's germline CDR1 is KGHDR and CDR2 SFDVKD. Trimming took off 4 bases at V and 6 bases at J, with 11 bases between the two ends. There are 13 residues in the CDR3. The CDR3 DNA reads TGTGCCACCAGTGACCCCAGAGGGGCTGAAGCTTTCTTT. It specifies CATSDPRGAEAFF.

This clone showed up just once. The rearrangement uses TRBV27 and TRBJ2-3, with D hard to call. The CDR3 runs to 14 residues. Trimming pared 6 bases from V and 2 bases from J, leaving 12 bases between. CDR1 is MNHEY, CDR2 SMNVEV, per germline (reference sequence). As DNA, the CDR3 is TGTGCCAGCAGGACGGGTTTTATCACAGATACGCAGTATTTT. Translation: CASRTGFITDTQYF.

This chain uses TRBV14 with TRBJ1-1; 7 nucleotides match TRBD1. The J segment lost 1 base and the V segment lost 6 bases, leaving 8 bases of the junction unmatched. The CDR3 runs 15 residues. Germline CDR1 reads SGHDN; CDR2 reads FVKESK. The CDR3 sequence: CASSPTGRKNTEAFF. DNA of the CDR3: TGTGCCAGCAGTCCGACAGGGAGAAAGAACACTGAAGCTTTCTTT. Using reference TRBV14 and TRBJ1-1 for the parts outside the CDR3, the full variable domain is EAGVTQFPSHSVIEKGQTVTLRCDPISGHDNLYWYRRVMGKEIKFLLHFVKESKQDESGMPNNRFLAERTGGTYSTLKVQPAELEDSGVYFCASSPTGRKNTEAFFGQGTRLTVV.

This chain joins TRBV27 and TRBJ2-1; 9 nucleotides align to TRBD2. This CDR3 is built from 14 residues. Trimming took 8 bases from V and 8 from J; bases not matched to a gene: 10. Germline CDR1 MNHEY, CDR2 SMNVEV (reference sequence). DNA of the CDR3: TGTGCCAGCGTAAAGGCGGGGGGGTTTTATGAGCAGTTCTTC. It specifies CASVKAGGFYEQFF.

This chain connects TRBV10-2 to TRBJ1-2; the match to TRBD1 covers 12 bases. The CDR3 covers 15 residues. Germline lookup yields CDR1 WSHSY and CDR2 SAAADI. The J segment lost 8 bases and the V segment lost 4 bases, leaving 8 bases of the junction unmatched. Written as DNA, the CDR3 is TGCGCCAGCAGTGGCCCGGGACAGGGGGCAGTCGGCTACACCTTC. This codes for CASSGPGQGAVGYTF.